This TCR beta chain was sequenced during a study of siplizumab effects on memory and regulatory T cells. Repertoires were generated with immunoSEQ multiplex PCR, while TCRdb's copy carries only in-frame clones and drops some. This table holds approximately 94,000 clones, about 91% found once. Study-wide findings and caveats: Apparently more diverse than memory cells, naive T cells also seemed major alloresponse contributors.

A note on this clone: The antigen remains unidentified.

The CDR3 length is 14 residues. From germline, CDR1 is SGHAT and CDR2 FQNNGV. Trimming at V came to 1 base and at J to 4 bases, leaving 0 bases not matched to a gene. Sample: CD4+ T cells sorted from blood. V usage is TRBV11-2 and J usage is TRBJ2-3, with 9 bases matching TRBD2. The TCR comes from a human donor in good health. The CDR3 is CASSLGGGADTQYF. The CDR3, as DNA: TGTGCCAGCAGCTTAGGCGGGGGGGCAGATACGCAGTATTTT.